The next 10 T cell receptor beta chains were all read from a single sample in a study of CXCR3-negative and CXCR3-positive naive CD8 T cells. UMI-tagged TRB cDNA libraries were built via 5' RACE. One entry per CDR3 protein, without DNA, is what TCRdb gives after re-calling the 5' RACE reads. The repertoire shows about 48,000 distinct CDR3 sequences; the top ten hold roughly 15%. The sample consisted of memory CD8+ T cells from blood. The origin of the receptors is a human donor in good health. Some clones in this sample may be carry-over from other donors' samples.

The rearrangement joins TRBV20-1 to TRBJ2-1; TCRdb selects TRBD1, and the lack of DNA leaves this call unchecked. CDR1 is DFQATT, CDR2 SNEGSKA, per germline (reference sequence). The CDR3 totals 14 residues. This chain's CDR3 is CSARDGGRVNEQFF.

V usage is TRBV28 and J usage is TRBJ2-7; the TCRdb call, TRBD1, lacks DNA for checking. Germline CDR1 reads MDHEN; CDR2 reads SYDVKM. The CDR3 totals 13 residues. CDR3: CASLGQANYEQYF. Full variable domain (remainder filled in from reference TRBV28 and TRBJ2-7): DVKVTQSSRYLVKRTGEKVFLECVQDMDHENMFWYRQDPGLGLRLIYFSYDVKMKEKGDIPEGYSVSREKKERFSLILESASTNQTSMYLCASLGQANYEQYFGPGTRLTVT.

CDR3 loop: CASSEGTSDEQFF. The J gene is TRBJ2-1, the V gene TRBV5-5; TCRdb names TRBD2, which stays unverified in the absence of DNA. The CDR3 spans 13 residues. The germline V gene encodes CDR1 SGHKS and CDR2 YYEKEE (reference sequence).

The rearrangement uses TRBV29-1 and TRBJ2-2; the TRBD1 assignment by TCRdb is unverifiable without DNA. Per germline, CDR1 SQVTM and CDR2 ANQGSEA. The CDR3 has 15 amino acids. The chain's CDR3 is CSVEDYRSGHGELFF.

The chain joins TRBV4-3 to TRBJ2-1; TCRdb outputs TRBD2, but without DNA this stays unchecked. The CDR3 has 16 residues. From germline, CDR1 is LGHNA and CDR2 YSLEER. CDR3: CASSQVLGGEGDEQFF.

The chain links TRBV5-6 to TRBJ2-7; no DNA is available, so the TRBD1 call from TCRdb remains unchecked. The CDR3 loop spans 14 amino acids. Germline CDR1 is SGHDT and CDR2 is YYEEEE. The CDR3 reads CASSPGIAPYEQYF.

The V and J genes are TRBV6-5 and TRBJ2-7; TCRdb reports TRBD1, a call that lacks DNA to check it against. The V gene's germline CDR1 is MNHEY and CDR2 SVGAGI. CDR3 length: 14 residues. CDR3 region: CASSYGQGSYEQYF.

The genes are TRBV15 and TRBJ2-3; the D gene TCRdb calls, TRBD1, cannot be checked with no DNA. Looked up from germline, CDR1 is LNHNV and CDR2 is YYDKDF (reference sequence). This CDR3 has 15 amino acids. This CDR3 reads CATSREGGAPDTQYF.

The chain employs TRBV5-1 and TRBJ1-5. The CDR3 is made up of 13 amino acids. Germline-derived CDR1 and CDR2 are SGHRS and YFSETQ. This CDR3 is CASSFSEGQPQHF. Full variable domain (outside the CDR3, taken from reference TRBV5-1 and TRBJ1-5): KAGVTQTPRYLIKTRGQQVTLSCSPISGHRSVSWYQQTPGQGLQFLFEYFSETQRNKGNFPGRFSGRQFSNSRSEMNVSTLELGDSALYLCASSFSEGQPQHFGDGTRLSIL.

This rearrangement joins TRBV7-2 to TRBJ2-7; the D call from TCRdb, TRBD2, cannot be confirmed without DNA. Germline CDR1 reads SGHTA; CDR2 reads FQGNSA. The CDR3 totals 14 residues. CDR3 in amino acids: CASSPVAASYEQYF.